Below are 31 T cell receptor beta chains sequenced from a single sample in a study of blood T cell repertoires in COVID-19. Method: immunoSEQ multiplex PCR; TCRdb's copy keeps in-frame clones and lacks some. The sample has over 90,000 clones, 90% seen once. The material sequenced was peripheral blood. These receptors originate from a man between 45 and 60 years old with acute or convalescent COVID-19.

The rearrangement uses TRBV3-1 (or the pseudogene TRBV3-2) and TRBJ2-1; the D gene is possibly TRBD2 (5 bases). V gave up 2 bases and J gave up 2 bases, with 13 bases separating them. The CDR3 length is 16 residues. CDR1 and CDR2 from the germline V gene are LGHDT and YNNKEL (reference sequence). The CDR3 sequence: CASSQTHQRPYNEQFF. The CDR3, as DNA: TGTGCCAGCAGCCAAACACACCAGCGGCCCTACAATGAGCAGTTCTTC.

V gene TRBV11-3 combines with J gene TRBJ2-3, with D tentatively TRBD2 (6 bases). The V and J ends lost 5 bases and 2 bases respectively, with 11 bases between them. In germline, CDR1 is SGHNT, CDR2 YENEEA. The CDR3 is made up of 14 amino acids. CDR3 coding DNA: TGTGCCAGCAGCCCGGGAGCACCCACAGATACGCAGTATTTT. Translated: CASSPGAPTDTQYF.

The chain links TRBV19 to TRBJ1-2; TRBD1 matches at 9 bases. CDR1 is LNHDA and CDR2 is SQIVND in the germline V gene (reference sequence). With 8 bases clipped from V and 9 bases from J, the junction kept 4 bases outside the gene matches. The CDR3 extends over 11 amino acids. The CDR3 region has the DNA TGTGCCAGTTGGGACAGGGTGAGCTACACCTTC. Protein: CASWDRVSYTF.

This chain joins TRBV3-1 (or the pseudogene TRBV3-2) and TRBJ2-1, with D hard to call. This CDR3 is built from 11 residues. Trimming removed 5 bases from V and 5 bases from J, with 4 bases in between. Germline V gives CDR1 LGHDT, CDR2 YNNKEL (reference sequence). The CDR3 reads CASSINNEQFF. CDR3 DNA sequence: TGTGCCAGCAGCATAAACAATGAGCAGTTCTTC.

The V call is TRBV19, the J call TRBJ2-1; 7 positions agree with TRBD2. The length of the CDR3 is 17 residues. Trimming at V came to 2 bases and at J to 2 bases, leaving 9 bases not matched to a gene. The germline V gene has CDR1 LNHDA and CDR2 SQIVND (reference sequence). The chain's CDR3 is CASSILLGGSPYNEQFF. CDR3 nucleotides: TGTGCCAGTAGTATATTGCTGGGGGGGTCGCCCTACAATGAGCAGTTCTTC.

The CDR3 DNA follows: TGTGCCAGCAGTTTAAGCGGGGTTGTTAGTCGCGAGCAGTACTTC. Its translation is CASSLSGVVSREQYF. The genes are TRBV27 and TRBJ2-7; TRBD2 matches 7 bases. Germline loops: CDR1 MNHEY, CDR2 SMNVEV (reference sequence). Trimming at V came to 2 bases and at J to 6 bases, leaving 10 bases not matched to a gene. CDR3 length equals 15 residues.

The V call is TRBV24-1, the J call TRBJ2-2; tentatively, D is TRBD2 (6 bases). V was shortened by 9 bases and J by 6 bases, with 10 bases between the two germline ends. Germline CDR1 KGHDR, CDR2 SFDVKD. The CDR3 is made up of 12 amino acids. For the CDR3, the DNA is TGTGCCACCGGGCGGGGATCCGGGGAGCTGTTTTTT. Amino acids: CATGRGSGELFF.

V is TRBV6-5 and J is TRBJ2-5; 7 nucleotides line up with TRBD1. The junction had 10 bases not matched to a gene; V was cut back by 4 bases and J by 5 bases. The CDR3 loop spans 15 amino acids. Per germline, CDR1 MNHEY and CDR2 SVGAGI. The DNA for the CDR3 is TGTGCCAGCAGTTCACCAGGACAGGTCGCGGAGACCCAGTACTTC. This gives the protein CASSSPGQVAETQYF.

This rearrangement joins TRBV29-1 to TRBJ1-4; a weak D match, TRBD1 (6 bases). Germline V gene sequence: CDR1 SQVTM, CDR2 ANQGSEA. There are 12 residues in the CDR3. V was clipped by 7 bases and J by 8 bases, with 14 bases between them. CDR3 bases: TGCAGCGCGTCAGGGGCACACGAAAAACTGTTTTTT. Its translation is CSASGAHEKLFF.

This clone was counted only a few times. This sequence joins TRBV7-6 and TRBJ1-4, with D possibly TRBD1 on 5 matching bases. Germline-derived CDR1 and CDR2 are SGHVS and FNYEAQ. The CDR3 covers 15 residues. With 1 base removed from V and 8 bases from J, the gap between germline ends came to 14 bases. The CDR3 DNA is TGTGCCAGCAGCTTAGTCGGCGGGGGTCGGGAAAAACTGTTTTTT. It encodes CASSLVGGGREKLFF.

With regard to this clone: One end of the junction varies from germline; a read error may be responsible. The sample carries other DNA sequences with the same CDR3. The CDR3 DNA is TGTGCCAGCAGTTTAGGCGGGCTAGGTGCCTACAATGAGCAGTTCTTC. Amino acid sequence: CASSLGGLGAYNEQFF. The chain links TRBV11-2 to TRBJ2-1; TRBD2 is a possible D gene (5 bases). CDR1 is SGHAT, CDR2 FQNNGV, per germline. CDR3 length: 16 amino acids.

This sequence joins TRBV5-4 and TRBJ2-3, with 7 bases identical to TRBD1. CDR1 SGHNT and CDR2 YYREEE come from the germline V gene (reference sequence). J gave up 6 bases and V 2 bases, and 6 bases lay outside the gene matches. This CDR3 comprises 14 residues. The CDR3 here is CASSLERQGDTQYF. The CDR3 region has the DNA TGTGCCAGCAGCTTAGAAAGACAGGGCGATACGCAGTATTTT.

This chain joins TRBV12-5 and TRBJ1-1, with D uncertain. The germline gives CDR1 LGHNT, CDR2 FRNRAP. Trimming took 5 bases from V and 11 from J, leaving 15 bases between them. The CDR3 consists of 12 residues. CDR3 residues: CASGTAVGAAFF. DNA of the CDR3: TGTGCTAGTGGTACAGCGGTTGGCGCGGCTTTCTTT.

This chain uses TRBV5-8 with TRBJ2-1, with 8 positions matching TRBD2. Germline values: CDR1 SGHTS, CDR2 YDEGEE. The V and J ends lost 7 bases and 5 bases, in that order; junction bases with no gene match: 11. The CDR3 runs to 15 residues. For the CDR3, the DNA is TGTGCCAGCCGGAGCGGGAGTGACCCTAACAATGAGCAGTTCTTC. Its translation is CASRSGSDPNNEQFF. The full variable domain, with the rest looked up from reference TRBV5-8 and TRBJ2-1, is EAGVTQSPTHLIKTRGQQATLRCSPISGHTSVYWYQQALGLGLQFLLWYDEGEERNRGNFPPRFSGRQFPNYSSELNVNALELEDSALYLCASRSGSDPNNEQFFGPGTRLTVL.

V and J are TRBV6-5 and TRBJ1-2, with a weak D call TRBD1 (6 bases). The V gene's germline CDR1 is MNHEY and CDR2 SVGAGI. The V gene lost 4 bases and the J gene lost 2 bases, with 11 bases spanning the gap. The length of the CDR3 is 14 residues. The CDR3 DNA reads TGTGCCAGCAGTTCCCCGACAGGAAACTATGGCTACACCTTC. Its protein product is CASSSPTGNYGYTF.

The CDR3 protein is CAGAAGTGEYGYTF. CDR3 DNA sequence: TGTGCTGGGGCGGCTGGGACAGGGGAGTATGGCTACACCTTC. The gene calls are TRBV12-5 and TRBJ1-2, with 10 bases that match TRBD1. Germline V CDR1 and CDR2: LGHNT, FRNRAP. The CDR3 extends over 14 amino acids. V dropped 11 bases and J dropped 5; count of bases not matched to a gene: 11.

This clone was seen just once. The CDR3 sequence is CASSRRDYNEQFF. CDR3 nucleotide sequence: TGTGCCAGCAGCCGCCGGGACTACAATGAGCAGTTCTTC. V is TRBV11-2 and J is TRBJ2-1, with a possible D match to TRBD2 (5 bases). The CDR3 length is 13 residues. The V and J ends lost 5 bases and 3 bases respectively, with 8 bases between them. Germline CDR1 SGHAT, CDR2 FQNNGV.

V is TRBV19 and J is TRBJ2-2, with TRBD1 matching 8 bases. The trim removed 1 base at V and 1 base at J, leaving 5 bases unmatched. This CDR3 spans 17 amino acids. The germline gives CDR1 LNHDA, CDR2 SQIVND (reference sequence). In DNA, the CDR3 is TGTGCCAGTAGTATAGCCACGGGACAGGTGAACACCGGGGAGCTGTTTTTT. Translation gives CASSIATGQVNTGELFF.

Turning to this clone: Other DNA sequences within the sample encode an identical CDR3. The rearrangement uses TRBV19 and TRBJ2-3, with D perhaps TRBD1 (5 bases). The CDR3 length is 15 residues. Trimming removed 3 bases at V and 2 bases at J, with 12 bases between. Germline CDR1 reads LNHDA; CDR2 reads SQIVND (reference sequence). Written as DNA, the CDR3 is TGTGCCAGTAGTATTGGGGCAGGGCTCACAGATACGCAGTATTTT. It specifies CASSIGAGLTDTQYF.

V gene TRBV9 combines with J gene TRBJ2-5; weak D call: TRBD1 (5 bases). This CDR3 has 16 residues. The germline V and J ends were trimmed by 1 base and 5 bases, with 18 bases remaining between them. Germline V CDR1 and CDR2: SGDLS, YYNGEE. Here the CDR3 DNA reads TGTGCCAGCAGCGTACTCACAGGCTTAGGCTTCGAGACCCAGTACTTC. Translated: CASSVLTGLGFETQYF.

The chain links TRBV10-1 to TRBJ2-1, with TRBD2 matching over 11 bases. CDR3 length: 17 residues. Trimming took 5 bases from V and 3 from J; bases not matched to a gene: 9. CDR1 and CDR2 (germline): WNHNN, SYGVQD (reference sequence). This CDR3 reads CASSQLAGAGGYNEQFF. The CDR3 nucleotides are TGCGCCAGCAGTCAACTAGCGGGGGCCGGAGGCTACAATGAGCAGTTCTTC.

The chain couples TRBV2 to TRBJ2-7, with D unclear. The CDR3 totals 12 residues. V lost 6 bases and J 1 base, leaving 7 bases between the germline ends. The germline V gene encodes CDR1 SNHLY and CDR2 FYNNEI. The CDR3 reads CASRTFSYEQYF. In DNA, the CDR3 is TGTGCCAGCAGGACTTTTTCCTACGAGCAGTACTTC.

The V call is TRBV11-2, the J call TRBJ1-6; D unclear. The germline CDR1 and CDR2 sequences are SGHAT and FQNNGV. With 5 bases removed from V and 16 bases from J, the gap between germline ends came to 18 bases. This CDR3 spans 13 amino acids. In nucleotides, the CDR3 is TGTGCCAGCAGCCTAATGACCGGGAGTACACTCCACTTT. Translating gives CASSLMTGSTLHF.

The chain carries TRBV9 and TRBJ2-2; possibly TRBD1 for D (6 bases). The germline V gene has CDR1 SGDLS and CDR2 YYNGEE. V was clipped by 0 bases and J by 6 bases, with 6 bases between them. The CDR3 has 13 amino acids. The CDR3 nucleotides are TGTGCCAGCAGCGTAGGGGGGCCCGGGGAGCTGTTTTTT. Its protein product is CASSVGGPGELFF.

This clone was detected only a few times. This chain links TRBV7-2 with TRBJ2-3; the D gene is possibly TRBD2 (5 bases). This CDR3 contains 15 residues. V lost 5 bases, J lost 0 bases, and 12 bases lay in between. CDR1 and CDR2 from the germline V gene are SGHTA and FQGNSA. The CDR3 coding sequence is TGTGCCAGCAGCCCCGGGGTACTTAGCACAGATACGCAGTATTTT. It yields the protein CASSPGVLSTDTQYF.

V gene TRBV30 combines with J gene TRBJ2-5, with 9 bases fitting TRBD2. V shed 2 bases and J 5 bases; nucleotides not matched to a gene: 6. The germline CDR1 and CDR2 sequences are GTSNPN and SVGIG (reference sequence). The CDR3 covers 14 residues. The CDR3 loop reads CAWSSAGGVETQYF. The CDR3, as DNA: TGTGCCTGGAGTTCAGCGGGGGGCGTGGAGACCCAGTACTTC.

This sequence joins TRBV6-2 or TRBV6-3 and TRBJ2-2, with a tentative D call TRBD1 (6 bases). V lost 5 bases and J lost 2, with 12 bases in between. Germline V lookup: CDR1 MNHEY, CDR2 SVGEGT. There are 15 residues in the CDR3. The CDR3 here is CASSVTGQNTGELFF. In DNA, the CDR3 is TGTGCCAGCAGTGTTACGGGACAAAACACCGGGGAGCTGTTTTTT.

The V and J genes are TRBV6-6 and TRBJ2-5; a weak D match, TRBD2 (6 bases). Germline loops: CDR1 MNHNY, CDR2 SVGAGI (reference sequence). Trimming took off 2 bases at V and 1 base at J, with 8 bases between the two ends. The CDR3 covers 14 residues. The CDR3 loop is CASSYAGIQETQYF. In DNA, the CDR3 is TGTGCCAGCAGTTACGCGGGAATCCAAGAGACCCAGTACTTC.

The chain recombines TRBV4-1 with TRBJ1-1; D is unresolved. The V gene lost 6 bases and the J gene lost 1 base, with 12 bases spanning the gap. The length of the CDR3 is 14 residues. CDR1 is MGHRA, CDR2 YSYEKL, per germline. CDR3 nucleotides: TGCGCCAGCAGTGTATTACGGGAGAACACTGAAGCTTTCTTT. Encoded protein: CASSVLRENTEAFF.

V and J are TRBV7-2 and TRBJ2-3; 9 nucleotides match TRBD2. Germline trimming cut 5 bases from V and 0 bases from J; bases unmatched to any gene: 6. CDR1 and CDR2 from the germline V gene are SGHTA and FQGNSA. The CDR3 is made up of 16 amino acids. The CDR3 here is CASSLGRGGSTDTQYF. The CDR3 nucleotides read TGTGCCAGCAGCCTTGGGCGGGGGGGTAGCACAGATACGCAGTATTTT. The complete variable domain, with remaining parts taken from reference TRBV7-2 and TRBJ2-3, reads GAGVSQSPSNKVTEKGKDVELRCDPISGHTALYWYRQSLGQGLEFLIYFQGNSAPDKSGLPSDRFSAERTGGSVSTLTIQRTQQEDSAVYLCASSLGRGGSTDTQYFGPGTRLTVL.

This rearrangement joins TRBV5-6 to TRBJ2-7; the match to TRBD2 covers 10 bases. CDR3 size: 16 residues. With 0 bases clipped from V and 1 base from J, the junction kept 4 bases outside the gene matches. CDR1 SGHDT and CDR2 YYEEEE come from the germline V gene. CDR3 protein: CASSLGGAGGSYEQYF. The CDR3 DNA is TGTGCCAGCAGCTTGGGAGGAGCGGGAGGGTCCTACGAGCAGTACTTC.